This T cell receptor (beta chain) was captured by sequencing in a study of OX40 agonist ivuxolimab in advanced cancers. About the study as a whole: Ivuxolimab was an agonistic, fully human IgG2 monoclonal antibody directed against OX40 (CD134), a costimulatory receptor. The paper reports the monotherapy dose-escalation portion (N of about 52 patients) of the phase I ivuxolimab trial. Patients were allowed to have had prior anti-PD-1, anti-PD-L1 or anti-CTLA-4 therapy, and 40% to 45% of the dose-escalation patients had been treated with checkpoint inhibitors. Of the roughly 52 dose-escalation patients, hepatocellular carcinoma was present in some 19, melanoma in around 15, renal cell carcinoma in 9 and head and neck cancer in 9. A male proportion of nearly 85% and a mean age of approximately 55 years, ranging from 23 to 79, were recorded for the dose-escalation cohort. Partial responses occurred in three dose-escalation patients, of whom one had hepatocellular carcinoma and two had cutaneous melanoma. The purpose of peripheral TCRbeta sequencing was to test whether ivuxolimab changed TCR sequence diversity and led to clonal T-cell expansion. Intravenous ivuxolimab was administered to patients every 2 weeks at six dose levels: 0.01, 0.1, 0.3, 1.5, 3 and 10 mg/kg. Points the paper makes about the study in general: After ivuxolimab, more expanded clones were found on average in CD8+ T cells than in CD4+ T cells. Clonal expansion of both CD4+ and CD8+ blood T cells was observed from baseline to week 6 at doses 0.1 to 3.0 mg/kg. Low levels of normalized T-cell clonal expansion were also seen in some nonresponding patients. Antigen specificity was not determined for the clonally expanded peripheral T cells. In partial responders in the 0.1-3.0 mg/kg groups, normalized peripheral clonal expansion was found to be among the lowest, especially among CD8+ T cells.

Turning to this clone: This receptor's antigen is unknown. No base quality information exists; no much larger clone differs at one position.

Patients with a history of autoimmune disease or receiving systemic immunosuppression were excluded from the trial. Peripheral blood for TCR sequencing was drawn from every dose cohort at baseline, at cycle 4 day 1 and at cycle 7 day 1. Samples were obtained from an open-label, multicenter, first-in-human phase I dose-escalation trial of ivuxolimab. Adults with locally advanced or metastatic melanoma, renal cell, hepatocellular, or head and neck squamous cell carcinoma were enrolled in the trial. Before TCR sequencing, CD4+ T cells and CD8+ T cells were sorted from peripheral blood as separate populations. V loses 4 bases, J loses 1 base, and the germline ends lie 11 bases apart. From a lookup of the germline V gene, CDR1 and CDR2 are SGHRS and YFSETQ. The CDR3 runs 14 amino acids, cysteine and phenylalanine included. Just the 42-base CDR3 DNA is kept, in frame starting at base 1. For sequencing of the TCRbeta CDR3 region, genomic DNA was extracted from the sorted cells. TCRbeta CDR3 regions were sequenced using the immunoSEQ Assay. The source is immuneACCESS, and TCRdb retained only in-frame sequences with V and J called. Part of the clones is not carried over; for the studies checked, unresolved V genes explain less than half of this, and the remainder is unexplained. The sample includes some 86,000 clones, with about 90% observed a single time. The ten largest clones add up to 8.7% of the sample.

The sequence derives from an adult with an advanced solid tumor such as melanoma, head and neck, liver or kidney cancer. Specimen: CD4+ or CD8+ T cells sorted from blood, collected in a trial of the OX40 agonist ivuxolimab. The chain couples TRBV5-1 to TRBJ2-5, with an unclear D gene assignment. The nucleotide sequence reads as follows: TGCGCCAGCAGCCCTCCGGCTTTCCAAGAGACCCAGTACTTC. Translated, this gives CASSPPAFQETQYF.